This is a list of T cell receptor beta chains from one sample in a study of shared clonotypes between healthy human individuals. The table came from immunoSEQ multiplex PCR; TCRdb's copy has only in-frame clones and leaves some out. The sample carries about 2.1 million clones, roughly 95% recorded once. The sample was naive CD8+ T cells from PBMCs. All receptors derive from a man between 18 and 29 years old in good health. Some clones in this sample may be carry-over from other donors' samples. Each CDR3 is given with its conserved first and last residue. The order of the fields is clone size, D gene, J gene, V gene, CDR3 DNA, CDR3 protein. D genes are given only for firm matches. Clone size is shown for a subset of rows, as once, few, many or a class of expanded clone.

. TRBD1 TRBJ1-5 TRBV2 TGTGCCAGCAGTCGCCGGGGACAGAATCAGCCCCAGCATTTT CASSRRGQNQPQHF
. . TRBJ2-7 TRBV7-6 TGTGCCAGCAGCTTAACGGCACCCTACGAGCAGTACTTC CASSLTAPYEQYF
. . TRBJ2-7 TRBV28 TGTGCCAGCAGTATATTGGGGGAGCAGTACTTC CASSILGEQYF
. . TRBJ2-2 TRBV7-9 TGTGCCAGCAGCTTCGGGGTTACCGGGGAGCTGTTTTTT CASSFGVTGELFF
. . TRBJ1-5 TRBV6-5 TGTGCCAGCAGTACCCCGGGCATCAATCAGCCCCAGCATTTT CASSTPGINQPQHF
. . TRBJ2-3 TRBV11-2 TGTGCCAGCAGCTTCCTCAGCACAGATACGCAGTATTTT CASSFLSTDTQYF
few . TRBJ2-2 TRBV9 TGTGCCAGCAGCGTAGGTGGGGACACCGGGGAGCTGTTTTTT CASSVGGDTGELFF
. . TRBJ1-2 TRBV10-3 TGTGCCATCAGTGAGTCAGAGACAGAGGTCTATGGCTACACCTTC CAISESETEVYGYTF
. TRBD1 TRBJ1-3 TRBV7-3 TGTGCCAGCAGCTTAGACAGGGGCCCTGGAAACACCATATATTTT CASSLDRGPGNTIYF
. . TRBJ1-2 TRBV6-4 TGTGCCAGCAGTGACTCCCTCGGTGGCTACACCTTC CASSDSLGGYTF
. . TRBJ2-1 TRBV5-1 TGCGCCAGCAGCTTGGGTTACCTCTACAATGAGCAGTTCTTC CASSLGYLYNEQFF
. TRBD1 TRBJ1-1 TRBV7-9 TGTGCCAGCACGACCGGCCCAGGGGGTTTCACTGAAGCTTTCTTT CASTTGPGGFTEAFF
few . TRBJ1-1 TRBV7-9 TGTGCCAGTTCTTCCCAATATACGAACACTGAAGCTTTCTTT CASSSQYTNTEAFF
. TRBD2 TRBJ2-1 TRBV29-1 TGCAGCGCCCCCGGTACTAGCGGGAGTACCTACAATGAGCAGTTCTTC CSAPGTSGSTYNEQFF
. . TRBJ1-4 TRBV5-1 TGCGCCAGCAGCTTGGAGGGCAGCCTTAATGAAAAACTGTTTTTT CASSLEGSLNEKLFF
. TRBD2 TRBJ2-7 TRBV9 TGTGCCAGCAGCCTGACTAGCGGGTACGAGCAGTACTTC CASSLTSGYEQYF
. . TRBJ2-7 TRBV6-5 TGTGCCAGCAGTTACGGGGACCACGGAAGCGAGCAGTACTTC CASSYGDHGSEQYF
. TRBD2 TRBJ2-1 TRBV25-1 TGTGCCAGCAGTGAGGGGAGGGGTGCAGGTAATGAGCAGTTCTTC CASSEGRGAGNEQFF
. . TRBJ1-2 TRBV29-1 TGCAGCGTTTCTGGAGGGACCCCCCGTGAGGGGCAGAGTGGCTACACCTTC CSVSGGTPREGQSGYTF
. TRBD1 TRBJ1-4 TRBV28 TGTGCCAGCAGTGCGATCCGGGACAGCATTGAAAAACTGTTTTTT CASSAIRDSIEKLFF
. TRBD1 TRBJ1-4 TRBV28 TGTGCCAGCCGGGACAGAGATAATGAAAAACTGTTTTTT CASRDRDNEKLFF
. . TRBJ2-5 TRBV27 TGTGCCAGCAGTTCCAGACTGGGCCAAGAGACCCAGTACTTC CASSSRLGQETQYF
. . TRBJ1-5 TRBV28 TGTGCCAGCAGTTTATCGCAGTCGCGGCCCCAGCATTTT CASSLSQSRPQHF
. . TRBJ1-2 TRBV4-3 TGCGCCAGCAGCCAACTCCAGGACGGACAAGCCTATGGCTACACCTTC CASSQLQDGQAYGYTF
. . TRBJ2-7 TRBV7-9 TGTGCCAGCAGCTCGCGACTAGCCTACGAGCAGTACTTC CASSSRLAYEQYF
. TRBD1 TRBJ2-2 TRBV7-9 TGTGCCAGCAGCCAACACGCAGGGGGCCGAACCGGGGAGCTGTTTTTT CASSQHAGGRTGELFF
. . TRBJ1-2 TRBV14 TGTGCCAGCAGCCAAGATACCGGAGTTCTGGAGAGTGGCTACACCTTC CASSQDTGVLESGYTF
. . TRBJ1-5 TRBV7-3 TGTGCCAGCAGCTCCAGGGATCAGCCCCAGCATTTT CASSSRDQPQHF
. . TRBJ2-5 TRBV7-6 TGTGCCAGCAGCTTATTGCAGACCCGGGGAGAGACCCAGTACTTC CASSLLQTRGETQYF
. . TRBJ2-3 TRBV28 TGTGCCAGCAGAGATCTTTCTGGCACAGATACGCAGTATTTT CASRDLSGTDTQYF
. TRBD2 TRBJ2-1 TRBV4-3 TGCGCCAGCAGCCAAATGGGTAGCGGGAGGTACAATGAGCAGTTCTTC CASSQMGSGRYNEQFF
. TRBD1 TRBJ2-7 TRBV11-2 TGTGCCAGCAGCTTAGTAGGGGGCGACGAGCAGTACTTC CASSLVGGDEQYF
once . TRBJ2-6 TRBV10-3 TGTGCCATCAGTGAGTGGGCAGGTCCTGGCTCTGGGGCCAACGTCCTGACTTTC CAISEWAGPGSGANVLTF
once TRBD1 TRBJ2-4 TRBV10-3 TGTGCCATCAGTGAGTCGGCGACAGGGTTGGGGAACATTCAGTACTTC CAISESATGLGNIQYF
. . TRBJ2-7 TRBV4-1 TGCGCCAGCAGCGGAGGGAATCTGTGGGAGCAGTACTTC CASSGGNLWEQYF
. . TRBJ1-2 TRBV5-1 TGCGCCAGCAGCTTGGCCGAAGTTGCGGCTAACTATGGCTACACCTTC CASSLAEVAANYGYTF
. . TRBJ1-4 TRBV7-9 TGTGCCAGCAGCTTCAGGGGTTCTGAAAAACTGTTTTTT CASSFRGSEKLFF
. TRBD1 TRBJ1-5 TRBV7-8 TGTGCCAGCAGCTGGGGACAGGGCCATCAGCCCCAGCATTTT CASSWGQGHQPQHF
. TRBD2 TRBJ2-2 TRBV5-5 TGTGCCAGCAGCTTGGTGAGGACTAGCGGAACAAACACCGGGGAGCTGTTTTTT CASSLVRTSGTNTGELFF
. TRBD1 TRBJ2-1 TRBV10-3 TGTGCCATCAGTGAGAAGGGGACAGGGTACGACAATGAGCAGTTCTTC CAISEKGTGYDNEQFF
. . TRBJ2-5 TRBV7-2 TGTGCCAGCAGCCCGAGGGGGGTGACCTCCCAGGAAGAGACCCAGTACTTC CASSPRGVTSQEETQYF